This is a list of T cell receptor beta chains from one sample in a study of blood T cells in healthy people across ages. TCRdb redid the calling of the 5' RACE reads with MiXCR, one entry per CDR3 protein. The table lists 1.8 million or so distinct CDR3 sequences, 30% to 40% of them singletons. The sample taken for sequencing was blood. These receptors came from a human donor in good health. CDR3s include the opening cysteine and the closing phenylalanine or tryptophan. Fields, in order: J gene, V gene, clone size, D gene, CDR3 DNA, CDR3 protein. D genes are given only for firm matches. Rows give clone size only sometimes, using once, few, many, or a class for an expanded clone.

j_call: TRBJ2-1; v_call: TRBV29-1; clone_size: few; d_call: TRBD1; cdr3_nt: TGCAGCGTTTTGGTGGGGACAGGGGAATTTAATGAGCAGTTCTTC; cdr3_aa: CSVLVGTGEFNEQFF
j_call: TRBJ2-1; v_call: TRBV7-2; clone_size: few; d_call: TRBD2; cdr3_nt: TGTGCCAGCAGCTGGGGACTAGCGGGGGCTGCGAATGAGCAGTTCTTC; cdr3_aa: CASSWGLAGAANEQFF
j_call: TRBJ2-7; v_call: TRBV20-1; clone_size: NA; d_call: NA; cdr3_nt: TGCAGTGCTAGAGTGGACTACTTCTCCTACGAGCAGTACTTC; cdr3_aa: CSARVDYFSYEQYF
j_call: TRBJ2-1; v_call: TRBV7-9; clone_size: few; d_call: NA; cdr3_nt: TGTGCCAGCAGCCCCGGACTAATTTTCTACAATGAGCAGTTCTTC; cdr3_aa: CASSPGLIFYNEQFF
j_call: TRBJ2-7; v_call: TRBV5-5; clone_size: NA; d_call: NA; cdr3_nt: TGTGCCAGCAGCTTACTTATTTCCCGGAACGAGCAGTACTTC; cdr3_aa: CASSLLISRNEQYF
j_call: TRBJ2-7; v_call: TRBV27; clone_size: NA; d_call: TRBD1; cdr3_nt: TGTGCCAGCAGGCCTATTGACAGGGGTGTGGACGAGCAGTACTTC; cdr3_aa: CASRPIDRGVDEQYF
j_call: TRBJ1-2; v_call: TRBV12-3/TRBV12-4; clone_size: NA; d_call: TRBD1; cdr3_nt: TGTGCCAGCAGCGACAGGGGAGCTAACTATGGCTACACCTTC; cdr3_aa: CASSDRGANYGYTF
j_call: TRBJ1-1; v_call: TRBV29-1; clone_size: NA; d_call: NA; cdr3_nt: TGCAGCGTCGCCCGGGACTCTGGGCCAGTGACTGAAGCTTTCTTT; cdr3_aa: CSVARDSGPVTEAFF
j_call: TRBJ1-1; v_call: TRBV29-1; clone_size: NA; d_call: NA; cdr3_nt: TGCAGCGTTAACCCGGGGCTCTCTGAAGCTTTCTTT; cdr3_aa: CSVNPGLSEAFF
j_call: TRBJ1-1; v_call: TRBV9; clone_size: few; d_call: NA; cdr3_nt: TGTGCCAGCAGCGCGAGACCATACACTGAAGCTTTCTTT; cdr3_aa: CASSARPYTEAFF
j_call: TRBJ1-2; v_call: TRBV10-3; clone_size: NA; d_call: TRBD1; cdr3_nt: TGTGCCACCCGAGGGGCAGGGGGCGACTATGGCTACACCTTC; cdr3_aa: CATRGAGGDYGYTF
j_call: TRBJ1-2; v_call: TRBV7-9; clone_size: few; d_call: NA; cdr3_nt: TGTGCCAGCAGCCCAGCTCGGTATAACTATGGCTACACCTTC; cdr3_aa: CASSPARYNYGYTF
j_call: TRBJ1-2; v_call: TRBV27; clone_size: few; d_call: TRBD1; cdr3_nt: TGTGCCAGCAGCCTCGGGACAGGGGATTTTCGCTATGGCTACACCTTC; cdr3_aa: CASSLGTGDFRYGYTF
j_call: TRBJ2-1; v_call: TRBV7-3; clone_size: few; d_call: NA; cdr3_nt: TGTGCCAGCAGCTCAGGGAGGGGGGACAATGAGCAGTTCTTC; cdr3_aa: CASSSGRGDNEQFF
j_call: TRBJ2-3; v_call: TRBV5-4; clone_size: few; d_call: NA; cdr3_nt: TGTGCCAGCAGCCTCGACCAACTGGGTACGCAGTATTTT; cdr3_aa: CASSLDQLGTQYF
j_call: TRBJ2-5; v_call: TRBV12-5; clone_size: NA; d_call: NA; cdr3_nt: TGTGCTAGTGCTCGGGAATTGATAAGCGAGACCCAGTACTTC; cdr3_aa: CASARELISETQYF
j_call: TRBJ2-3; v_call: TRBV6-5; clone_size: NA; d_call: NA; cdr3_nt: TGTGCCAGCAGTTACGACCATGCAGCAGATACGCAGTATTTT; cdr3_aa: CASSYDHAADTQYF
j_call: TRBJ1-2; v_call: TRBV4-3; clone_size: NA; d_call: NA; cdr3_nt: TGCGCCAGCAGCCCGAGGGGGGCCCGTGGCGGCTACACCTTC; cdr3_aa: CASSPRGARGGYTF
j_call: TRBJ2-7; v_call: TRBV7-2; clone_size: few; d_call: NA; cdr3_nt: TGTGCCAGCAGTTTAGGGTCGGACGGGACCTACGAGCAGTACTTC; cdr3_aa: CASSLGSDGTYEQYF
j_call: TRBJ2-7; v_call: TRBV5-6; clone_size: NA; d_call: NA; cdr3_nt: TGTGCCAGCAGCTCGGGACACGGAGGCAACGAGCAGTACTTC; cdr3_aa: CASSSGHGGNEQYF
j_call: TRBJ2-3; v_call: TRBV11-3; clone_size: NA; d_call: NA; cdr3_nt: TGTGCCAGCAGCTTAGTATCGCCGGGTACGCAGTATTTT; cdr3_aa: CASSLVSPGTQYF
j_call: TRBJ2-3; v_call: TRBV7-9; clone_size: few; d_call: NA; cdr3_nt: TGTGCCAGCAGCCCTAGATGGACTATACAGGGCACAGATACGCAGTATTTT; cdr3_aa: CASSPRWTIQGTDTQYF
j_call: TRBJ1-1; v_call: TRBV4-3; clone_size: NA; d_call: NA; cdr3_nt: TGCGCCAGCAGCCATCCTCCGGGACACGAGAACACTGAAGCTTTCTTT; cdr3_aa: CASSHPPGHENTEAFF
j_call: TRBJ2-4; v_call: TRBV13; clone_size: NA; d_call: NA; cdr3_nt: TGTGCCAGCAGCTTAGGAAAAAGGCGTTTAGCCAAAAACATTCAGTACTTC; cdr3_aa: CASSLGKRRLAKNIQYF
j_call: TRBJ1-4; v_call: TRBV6-5; clone_size: NA; d_call: NA; cdr3_nt: TGTGCCAGCAGTTACTCCCCGGCGGGAGGGAAACTGTTTTTT; cdr3_aa: CASSYSPAGGKLFF
j_call: TRBJ2-1; v_call: TRBV7-7; clone_size: NA; d_call: NA; cdr3_nt: TGTGCTAGCAGCTTAGAAGTCGGAGGGGACAATGAGCAGTTCTTC; cdr3_aa: CASSLEVGGDNEQFF
j_call: TRBJ2-5; v_call: TRBV20-1; clone_size: NA; d_call: TRBD2; cdr3_nt: TGCAGTGCCTTAGAGGGAGGGGAAGAGACCCAGTACTTC; cdr3_aa: CSALEGGEETQYF
j_call: TRBJ2-7; v_call: TRBV7-9; clone_size: NA; d_call: NA; cdr3_nt: TGTGCCAGCAGCTCGCTGACAGGGAGGTGGGTCTACGAGCAGTACTTC; cdr3_aa: CASSSLTGRWVYEQYF